This entry concerns a single T cell receptor beta chain. Trimming pared 0 bases from V and 9 bases from J, leaving 12 bases between. The CDR3 covers 14 residues. Germline CDR1 SGHDN, CDR2 FVKESK. This entry belongs to a study of cytomegalovirus exposure and HLA in healthy donors. Study-wide context: Approximately 170 million T cells yielded roughly 120 million unique TCR beta sequences in earlier analysis.

PCR was performed using 60 Vbeta and 13 Jbeta primers. Here immunoSEQ multiplex PCR was the method, and the copy in TCRdb shows in-frame clones only, minus some. The sample has about 150,000 clones, 75% seen once. The chain has TRBV14 and TRBJ2-1, with TRBD2 as a possible D gene (5 bases). Sample: PBMCs. The clonotype was recovered from a man aged 30 to 39 in good health and CMV-seronegative. The chain's CDR3 is CASSQERAGGEQFF. The CDR3 DNA follows: TGTGCCAGCAGCCAAGAAAGGGCGGGCGGTGAGCAGTTCTTC. Complete variable domain (other parts from reference TRBV14 and TRBJ2-1): EAGVTQFPSHSVIEKGQTVTLRCDPISGHDNLYWYRRVMGKEIKFLLHFVKESKQDESGMPNNRFLAERTGGTYSTLKVQPAELEDSGVYFCASSQERAGGEQFFGPGTRLTVL.